This is a list of T cell receptor beta chains from one sample in a study of breast tumors, draining lymph nodes, adjacent tissues. Via MiXCR, TCRdb re-called the multiplex PCR reads, giving one row per CDR3 protein. The sample lists over 100,000 distinct CDR3 sequences; about 22% were seen once. The source material was axillary lymph node tissue. The receptors come from a female donor with breast cancer. Some clones in this sample may be carry-over from other donors' samples. Each CDR3 is given with its conserved first and last residue. D genes are given only for firm matches. The size entry is marked missing in some rows and otherwise reads once, few, many or a size class.

v_gene: TRBV20-1
d_gene: TRBD1
abundance: many
j_gene: TRBJ1-2
CDR3aa: CSARPKQGAVYGYTF

v_gene: TRBV15
d_gene: NA
abundance: NA
j_gene: TRBJ2-5
CDR3aa: CAASRGVQETQYF

v_gene: TRBV16
d_gene: NA
abundance: few
j_gene: TRBJ2-5
CDR3aa: CASSQLSRETQYF

v_gene: TRBV9
d_gene: NA
abundance: many
j_gene: TRBJ2-1
CDR3aa: CASSARQNEQFF

v_gene: TRBV7-2
d_gene: NA
abundance: many
j_gene: TRBJ2-1
CDR3aa: CASSLGWGRGYNEQFF

v_gene: TRBV3-1
d_gene: TRBD1
abundance: few
j_gene: TRBJ2-1
CDR3aa: CASSQEVGQGYSYNEQFF

v_gene: TRBV7-9
d_gene: NA
abundance: many
j_gene: TRBJ2-2
CDR3aa: CASSFNTGELFF

v_gene: TRBV6-5
d_gene: NA
abundance: NA
j_gene: TRBJ2-2
CDR3aa: CASAVRQPSNTGELFF

v_gene: TRBV7-2
d_gene: TRBD1
abundance: many
j_gene: TRBJ1-6
CDR3aa: CASSLQGTGGNSPLHF

v_gene: TRBV27
d_gene: NA
abundance: NA
j_gene: TRBJ1-5
CDR3aa: CASSSQANQPQHF

v_gene: TRBV3-1
d_gene: TRBD2
abundance: few
j_gene: TRBJ2-5
CDR3aa: CASSQGVLAGVLETQYF

v_gene: TRBV20-1
d_gene: TRBD2
abundance: many
j_gene: TRBJ2-7
CDR3aa: CSASSGSPFEQYF

v_gene: TRBV28
d_gene: TRBD1
abundance: NA
j_gene: TRBJ2-1
CDR3aa: CASSLGGQGSEQFF

v_gene: TRBV24-1
d_gene: TRBD2
abundance: many
j_gene: TRBJ2-3
CDR3aa: CATSDSASGLAGVPDTQYF

v_gene: TRBV3-1
d_gene: TRBD2
abundance: NA
j_gene: TRBJ2-2
CDR3aa: CASSRRLAGVPGELFF

v_gene: TRBV28
d_gene: NA
abundance: NA
j_gene: TRBJ1-6
CDR3aa: CASSLGGWNSPLHF

v_gene: TRBV5-1
d_gene: TRBD1
abundance: NA
j_gene: TRBJ1-1
CDR3aa: CASSGGQGAWTEAFF